The 19 T cell receptor beta chains reported below all come from one sample, sequenced in a study of technical replicates of blood from a few donors. TCRdb's table, derived via immunoSEQ multiplex PCR, lists solely in-frame clones and lacks some. Among 65,000 to 85,000 clones listed, around 94% were seen once. Sequenced sample: T cells isolated from PBMCs. The receptor source for this set is a human donor in good health.

The chain employs TRBV18 and TRBJ2-7, with 10 positions matching TRBD2. After removal of 2 bases from V and 4 bases from J, the junction contained 20 bases not matched to a gene. The germline V gene encodes CDR1 KGHSH and CDR2 LQKENI. The CDR3 runs 20 residues. The CDR3 nucleotides are TGTGCCAGCTCACCAGAGGTAGGCATATCTAAGCGGGAGGGCCTTTACGAGCAGTACTTC. This encodes CASSPEVGISKREGLYEQYF.

The chain carries TRBV9 and TRBJ1-1, with TRBD1 identical over 10 bases. Germline trimming cut 0 bases from V and 3 bases from J; bases unmatched to any gene: 8. The germline V gene encodes CDR1 SGDLS and CDR2 YYNGEE. The CDR3 totals 17 residues. CDR3 region: CASSVAGTGVVDTEAFF. DNA of the CDR3: TGTGCCAGCAGCGTAGCCGGGACAGGGGTAGTAGACACTGAAGCTTTCTTT. Supplemented by reference TRBV9 and TRBJ1-1, the full variable domain reads DSGVTQTPKHLITATGQRVTLRCSPRSGDLSVYWYQQSLDQGLQFLIQYYNGEERAKGNILERFSAQQFPDLHSELNLSSLELGDSALYFCASSVAGTGVVDTEAFFGQGTRLTVV.

The chain recombines TRBV19 with TRBJ1-2, with 9 bases aligning to TRBD1. Trimming took 4 bases from V and 6 from J; bases not matched to a gene: 9. Germline V gene lookup returns CDR1 LNHDA and CDR2 SQIVND (reference sequence). The CDR3 consists of 15 residues. CDR3 coding DNA: TGTGCCAGTAGTACCGGGACAGGGCGGCAGGATGGCTACACCTTC. Translated: CASSTGTGRQDGYTF.

This sequence joins TRBV29-1 and TRBJ2-7; possible D gene TRBD1, 6 bases. V was trimmed by 2 bases and J by 5 bases, leaving 13 bases between them. Germline assignment: CDR1 SQVTM and CDR2 ANQGSEA. The CDR3 runs to 13 residues. The CDR3 is CSVETGLRNEQYF. In DNA, the CDR3 is TGCAGCGTTGAAACAGGGTTAAGAAACGAGCAGTACTTC.

The chain joins TRBV6-5 to TRBJ2-6; D is perhaps TRBD1 (6 bases). V was cut by 6 bases and J by 2 bases, with 11 bases left in between. The length of the CDR3 is 15 residues. Germline lookup yields CDR1 MNHEY and CDR2 SVGAGI. The DNA of the CDR3 is TGTGCCAGCAGGACAAGGGGGACTGGGGCCAACGTCCTGACTTTC. Translation gives CASRTRGTGANVLTF.

The chain carries TRBV28 and TRBJ2-7; 9 positions agree with TRBD2. V lost 8 bases and J lost 0; bases outside the gene matches: 8. The CDR3 has 15 amino acids. Looked up from germline, CDR1 is MDHEN and CDR2 is SYDVKM. CDR3 region: CASLTSGLTSYEQYF. In DNA form, the CDR3 reads TGTGCCAGCCTTACTAGCGGGCTTACCTCCTACGAGCAGTACTTC.

The V gene is TRBV18, the J gene TRBJ2-7; 9 nucleotides agree with TRBD1. Trimming took 6 bases from V and 7 from J; bases not matched to a gene: 10. CDR1 and CDR2 from the germline V gene are KGHSH and LQKENI. The CDR3 is 14 residues long. For the CDR3, the DNA is TGTGCCAGCTCCCTCCGGGACAGGGTGGAGGAGCAGTACTTC. Translation gives CASSLRDRVEEQYF.

This clone appeared a single time. The chain joins TRBV27 to TRBJ2-1; possible D gene TRBD2, 5 bases. This CDR3 has 13 residues. CDR1 MNHEY and CDR2 SMNVEV come from the germline V gene (reference sequence). V was cut by 5 bases and J by 6 bases, with 11 bases left in between. Written as DNA, the CDR3 is TGTGCCAGCAGTAAACTAGAAGGCAATGAGCAGTTCTTC. This codes for CASSKLEGNEQFF.

The gene calls are TRBV6-5 and TRBJ2-5; 9 nucleotides align to TRBD2. Germline V gives CDR1 MNHEY, CDR2 SVGAGI. V shed 4 bases and J 5 bases; nucleotides not matched to a gene: 8. This CDR3 is 15 amino acids long. The CDR3 DNA follows: TGTGCCAGCAGTTTTGCGGGAGGGGCTCGGGAGACCCAGTACTTC. Protein sequence: CASSFAGGARETQYF.

The chain employs TRBV4-1 and TRBJ2-5; 11 bases are shared with TRBD2. The V and J ends lost 5 bases and 5 bases, in that order; junction bases with no gene match: 7. CDR3 size: 15 residues. Germline V gene lookup returns CDR1 MGHRA and CDR2 YSYEKL. The DNA for the CDR3 is TGCGCCAGCAGCGGTACTAGCGGGAGTGGGGAGACCCAGTACTTC. The encoded protein is CASSGTSGSGETQYF.

This sequence joins TRBV5-1 and TRBJ1-2; D might be TRBD1 (5 bases). The CDR3 is 14 residues long. Germline V gene data show CDR1 as SGHRS and CDR2 as YFSETQ. V lost 4 bases and J 7 bases, leaving 17 bases between the germline ends. CDR3 sequence reads: CASSLTGGVSGYTF. The CDR3 DNA follows: TGCGCCAGCAGCCTCACAGGAGGGGTGTCTGGCTACACCTTC.

A note on this clone: The germline gene is not matched at one end of the junction; a read error may be the cause. The chain carries TRBV7-9 and TRBJ2-3, with 10 bases lining up with TRBD2. This CDR3 is built from 14 residues. The germline CDR1 and CDR2 sequences are SEHNR and FQNEAQ (reference sequence). Here the CDR3 DNA reads TGTGCCAGCAGCCTAGCGGGAGCCACAGATACGCAGTATTTT. Translating it yields CASSLAGATDTQYF.

V is TRBV6-1 and J is TRBJ1-3; unclear D gene. This CDR3 is built from 16 residues. Trimming stripped 0 bases from V and 0 bases from J, with 9 bases between. Germline assignment: CDR1 MNHNS and CDR2 SASEGT. In DNA, the CDR3 is TGTGCCAGCAGTGAAGCTGGGCCCCACTCTGGAAACACCATATATTTT. Protein sequence: CASSEAGPHSGNTIYF.

The J gene is TRBJ1-2, the V gene TRBV15; no clear D. Germline lookup yields CDR1 LNHNV and CDR2 YYDKDF (reference sequence). The CDR3 length is 15 residues. Trimming removed 0 bases at V and 3 bases at J, with 11 bases between. The CDR3 DNA is TGTGCCACCAGCAGAGACGTTTGGACTGACTATGGCTACACCTTC. Amino acids: CATSRDVWTDYGYTF.

The chain joins TRBV6-5 to TRBJ2-7; 11 nucleotides line up with TRBD2. V gave up 5 bases and J gave up 1 base; unmatched junction bases: 4. This CDR3 spans 15 amino acids. Per the germline V gene, CDR1 is MNHEY and CDR2 is SVGAGI. The CDR3 reads CASSPGTSGSYEQYF. The CDR3 nucleotides read TGTGCCAGCAGTCCCGGGACTAGCGGTTCCTACGAGCAGTACTTC.

The rearrangement joins TRBV7-2 to TRBJ2-1, with 14 bases lining up with TRBD2. V was pared by 5 bases and J by 8 bases, with 5 bases of the junction left unmatched. CDR3 length: 15 residues. Germline V lookup: CDR1 SGHTA, CDR2 FQGNSA. Here the CDR3 reads CASSMGLAGVDEQFF. The CDR3 DNA follows: TGTGCCAGCAGCATGGGACTAGCGGGAGTTGATGAGCAGTTCTTC.

This clone has just one count. The chain employs TRBV6-1 and TRBJ2-7; possibly TRBD2 for D (6 bases). Germline CDR1 reads MNHNS; CDR2 reads SASEGT. V lost 9 bases, J lost 1 base, and 10 bases lay in between. This CDR3 is built from 12 residues. CDR3 region: CASELASYEQYF. In nucleotides, the CDR3 is TGTGCCAGTGAACTAGCTTCCTACGAGCAGTACTTC.

V gene TRBV6-1 combines with J gene TRBJ1-2; TRBD1 aligns across 8 bases. The length of the CDR3 is 14 residues. The V and J ends lost 3 bases and 6 bases, in that order; junction bases with no gene match: 6. CDR1 is MNHNS, CDR2 SASEGT, per germline. The CDR3 region has the DNA TGTGCCAGCAGTGACAGGGGGCAAGTGGATGGCTACACCTTC. Its protein product is CASSDRGQVDGYTF.

This chain uses TRBV28 with TRBJ1-5, with TRBD1 as a possible D gene (5 bases). Germline CDR1 reads MDHEN; CDR2 reads SYDVKM. Trimming pared 5 bases from V and 0 bases from J, leaving 14 bases between. The CDR3 spans 16 residues. CDR3 residues: CASSPPAGRSNQPQHF. The CDR3 DNA sequence: TGTGCCAGCAGTCCTCCGGCAGGGCGTAGCAATCAGCCCCAGCATTTT.